The entry that follows covers one T cell receptor beta chain sequence. This CDR3 has 15 amino acids. Looked up from germline, CDR1 is SNHLY and CDR2 is FYNNEI. V trimming: 9 bases; J trimming: 3 bases; junction bases outside the gene matches: 12. Original data processing: Researchers report that nucleated cell counts were estimated from reference gene primer amplification. The data were produced by immunoSEQ multiplex PCR, yet TCRdb's version contains in-frame clones alone and is incomplete. The D gene and trimming were derived from the DNA, and the V and J assignments and clone size from that table. The sample contains some 100,000 clones, around 89% of which appear only once. This entry comes from a study of blood T cell repertoires in COVID-19. As for the study in general: COVID-19 samples, acute and convalescent, were from the United States, Italy and Spain.

This sequence originates from a human donor with acute or convalescent COVID-19. The donor label of this sample is uncertain. The sample taken for sequencing was peripheral blood. The chain is built from TRBV2 and TRBJ1-1; 8 bases map to TRBD1. CDR3 amino acids: CARMIRGRRDTEAFF. In DNA, the CDR3 is TGTGCCAGGATGATCAGGGGGCGGAGGGACACTGAAGCTTTCTTT.